A single sample is the source of the 10 T cell receptor beta chains below, sequenced in a study of blood T cell repertoires in COVID-19. This table comes from immunoSEQ multiplex PCR, and its TCRdb copy is limited to in-frame clones, with some not included. The sample carries about 99,000 clones, over 80% recorded once. Sequenced: peripheral blood. All receptors come from a man aged 70 or older with active or convalescent COVID-19.

The CDR3 protein is CASSVGIYEETQYF. Written as DNA, the CDR3 is TGTGCCAGCAGCGTAGGTATCTACGAAGAGACCCAGTACTTC. The chain joins TRBV9 to TRBJ2-5; D is undetermined. Looked up from germline, CDR1 is SGDLS and CDR2 is YYNGEE. The V gene lost 0 bases and the J gene lost 3 bases, with 9 bases spanning the gap. The CDR3 extends over 14 amino acids.

The chain carries TRBV28 and TRBJ1-1; 9 nucleotides align to TRBD1. Germline V gene sequence: CDR1 MDHEN, CDR2 SYDVKM. The V segment lost 3 bases and the J segment 11 bases; nucleotides outside the gene matches: 4. The CDR3 sequence is 12 residues long. The CDR3 sequence is CASSLTGGEAFF. CDR3 coding DNA: TGTGCCAGCAGTTTGACAGGGGGAGAGGCTTTCTTT.

The chain employs TRBV6-1 and TRBJ1-2; D is unresolved. This CDR3 has 16 residues. The germline gives CDR1 MNHNS, CDR2 SASEGT. V lost 3 bases, J lost 4 bases, and 18 bases lay in between. CDR3 in amino acids: CASSDPAAAVSYGYTF. As DNA, the CDR3 is TGTGCCAGCAGTGACCCCGCCGCGGCAGTCAGCTATGGCTACACCTTC.

This clone was seen more than once but under ten times. The rearrangement joins TRBV4-2 to TRBJ2-1, with D possibly matching TRBD1 (5 bases). V lost 0 bases and J lost 10, with 7 bases in between. CDR1 and CDR2 from the germline V gene are LGHNA and YNFKEQ. The CDR3 totals 12 residues. The CDR3 DNA reads as TGTGCCAGCAGCCAAGATTCAGGGGAGCAGTTCTTC. This encodes CASSQDSGEQFF.

V usage is TRBV2 and J usage is TRBJ2-5; 7 bases match TRBD1. Germline CDR1 is SNHLY and CDR2 is FYNNEI. V was clipped by 3 bases and J by 3 bases; unmatched bases: 1. CDR3 length equals 13 residues. In DNA, the CDR3 is TGTGCCAGCAGTGAGGGACAGAAAGAGACCCAGTACTTC. Translating it yields CASSEGQKETQYF.

This clone came up a few times. J is TRBJ2-1 and V is TRBV28, with 7 bases that match TRBD1. Germline assignment: CDR1 MDHEN and CDR2 SYDVKM. The CDR3 length is 16 residues. V was pared by 4 bases and J by 2 bases, with 8 bases of the junction left unmatched. CDR3 coding DNA: TGTGCCAGCAGTTCCGCAGGGGGTTTGACCTACAATGAGCAGTTCTTC. Amino acid sequence: CASSSAGGLTYNEQFF.

The rearrangement joins TRBV7-9 to TRBJ1-1; 7 positions match TRBD1. The J segment lost 1 base and the V segment lost 1 base, leaving 6 bases of the junction unmatched. The germline V gene encodes CDR1 SEHNR and CDR2 FQNEAQ (reference sequence). CDR3 length equals 16 residues. The CDR3 DNA reads as TGTGCCAGCAGCTTAGGAGGGGACAGATCGAACACTGAAGCTTTCTTT. Translating it yields CASSLGGDRSNTEAFF.

The chain uses TRBV7-8 and TRBJ1-5, with a possible D match to TRBD1 (6 bases). The CDR3 runs to 18 residues. CDR1 is SGHVS, CDR2 FQNEAQ, per germline. V was pared by 5 bases and J by 0 bases, with 20 bases between. CDR3 amino acids: CASSALPLGANSNQPQHF. In DNA, the CDR3 is TGTGCCAGCAGCGCATTACCTTTGGGGGCAAATAGCAATCAGCCCCAGCATTTT. The whole variable domain, remainder taken from reference TRBV7-8 and TRBJ1-5, is GAGVSQSPRYKVAKRGQDVALRCDPISGHVSLFWYQQALGQGPEFLTYFQNEAQLDKSGLPSDRFFAERPEGSVSTLKIQRTQQEDSAVYLCASSALPLGANSNQPQHFGDGTRLSIL.

The chain has TRBV25-1 and TRBJ2-3; 7 nucleotides agree with TRBD1. This CDR3 region has 15 residues. CDR1 is MGHDK, CDR2 SYGVNS, per germline. V trimming: 2 bases; J trimming: 2 bases; junction bases outside the gene matches: 4. CDR3: CASSEGTANTDTQYF. CDR3 DNA: TGTGCCAGCAGTGAAGGGACAGCCAACACAGATACGCAGTATTTT. Complete variable domain (other parts from reference TRBV25-1 and TRBJ2-3): EADIYQTPRYLVIGTGKKITLECSQTMGHDKMYWYQQDPGMELHLIHYSYGVNSTEKGDLSSESTVSRIRTEHFPLTLESARPSHTSQYLCASSEGTANTDTQYFGPGTRLTVL.

The chain carries TRBV5-1 and TRBJ2-1; 8 bases align to TRBD1. The J segment lost 8 bases and the V segment lost 4 bases, leaving 11 bases of the junction unmatched. Germline values: CDR1 SGHRS, CDR2 YFSETQ. There are 15 residues in the CDR3. CDR3 protein: CASSLLWTGNDEQFF. Written as DNA, the CDR3 is TGCGCCAGCAGCCTTCTCTGGACAGGGAACGATGAGCAGTTCTTC.